A selection of T cell receptor beta chains follows, all from one sample in a study of cytomegalovirus exposure and HLA in healthy donors. The data were produced by immunoSEQ multiplex PCR, yet TCRdb's version contains in-frame clones alone and is incomplete. The sample has 100,000 to 150,000 clones, around 90% seen once. Sequenced material: PBMCs. These receptors originate from a woman aged 18-29 years in good health and CMV-seronegative. Each CDR3 is given with its conserved first and last residue. D genes are given only for firm matches. Clone size is stated in some rows and not others, as once, few, many or a class when expanded.

v_gene: TRBV7-2
abundance: NA
d_gene: TRBD2
j_gene: TRBJ2-7
CDR3aa: CASSLRTRTSGSEQYF
CDR3nt: TGTGCCAGCAGCTTACGAACACGGACTAGCGGGAGCGAGCAGTACTTC

v_gene: TRBV10-2
abundance: few
d_gene: NA
j_gene: TRBJ1-1
CDR3aa: CASSRGGVGHTEAFF
CDR3nt: TGCGCCAGCAGTAGGGGGGGCGTTGGACACACTGAAGCTTTCTTT

v_gene: TRBV28
abundance: NA
d_gene: TRBD1
j_gene: TRBJ1-4
CDR3aa: CASRTGGNEKLFF
CDR3nt: TGTGCCAGCAGGACAGGGGGTAATGAAAAACTGTTTTTT

v_gene: TRBV12-5
abundance: NA
d_gene: TRBD1
j_gene: TRBJ2-7
CDR3aa: CASGTGISYEQYF
CDR3nt: TGTGCTAGTGGGACAGGGATCTCCTACGAGCAGTACTTC

v_gene: TRBV28
abundance: NA
d_gene: NA
j_gene: TRBJ2-7
CDR3aa: CASSLGKDYEQYF
CDR3nt: TGTGCCAGCAGTTTGGGCAAAGACTACGAGCAGTACTTC

v_gene: TRBV2
abundance: NA
d_gene: TRBD2
j_gene: TRBJ2-1
CDR3aa: CASSPDSGGTYNEQFF
CDR3nt: TGTGCCAGCAGTCCAGACAGCGGGGGAACTTACAATGAGCAGTTCTTC

v_gene: TRBV2
abundance: NA
d_gene: TRBD2
j_gene: TRBJ2-1
CDR3aa: CASSVLAGPYNEQFF
CDR3nt: TGTGCCAGCAGTGTCCTAGCGGGCCCCTACAATGAGCAGTTCTTC

v_gene: TRBV27
abundance: NA
d_gene: TRBD2
j_gene: TRBJ2-1
CDR3aa: CASREEAGWDEQFF
CDR3nt: TGTGCCAGCAGAGAGGAAGCGGGGTGGGATGAGCAGTTCTTC

v_gene: TRBV2
abundance: few
d_gene: NA
j_gene: TRBJ1-5
CDR3aa: CASSGAGNQPQHF
CDR3nt: TGTGCCAGCAGTGGGGCGGGAAATCAGCCCCAGCATTTT

v_gene: TRBV7-9
abundance: few
d_gene: TRBD1
j_gene: TRBJ2-7
CDR3aa: CASSLFTGATYEQYF
CDR3nt: TGTGCCAGCAGCTTATTCACAGGGGCCACTTACGAGCAGTACTTC

v_gene: TRBV2
abundance: once
d_gene: NA
j_gene: TRBJ1-2
CDR3aa: CASEGQDYGYTF
CDR3nt: TGTGCCAGCGAGGGACAAGATTATGGCTACACCTTC

v_gene: TRBV6-4
abundance: NA
d_gene: NA
j_gene: TRBJ1-2
CDR3aa: CASSDNGDAAYGYTF
CDR3nt: TGTGCCAGCAGTGACAACGGAGACGCTGCCTATGGCTACACCTTC

v_gene: TRBV28
abundance: NA
d_gene: TRBD1
j_gene: TRBJ1-5
CDR3aa: CASSLLDRGSQPQHF
CDR3nt: TGTGCCAGCAGTTTATTGGACAGGGGAAGTCAGCCCCAGCATTTT

v_gene: TRBV28
abundance: NA
d_gene: NA
j_gene: TRBJ1-2
CDR3aa: CASSLPRGVRGYTF
CDR3nt: TGTGCCAGCAGCCTTCCCCGGGGTGTCAGGGGCTACACCTTC

v_gene: TRBV7-2
abundance: NA
d_gene: NA
j_gene: TRBJ1-5
CDR3aa: CASSLGRSNQPQHF
CDR3nt: TGTGCCAGCAGCTTAGGTAGAAGCAATCAGCCCCAGCATTTT

v_gene: TRBV5-8
abundance: NA
d_gene: NA
j_gene: TRBJ1-5
CDR3aa: CASSPGQASNQPQHF
CDR3nt: TGTGCCAGCAGCCCCGGACAAGCCAGCAATCAGCCCCAGCATTTT

v_gene: TRBV2
abundance: NA
d_gene: TRBD1
j_gene: TRBJ2-3
CDR3aa: CASSGTGGTDTQYF
CDR3nt: TGTGCCAGCAGCGGGACAGGGGGCACAGATACGCAGTATTTT

v_gene: TRBV27
abundance: NA
d_gene: NA
j_gene: TRBJ2-7
CDR3aa: CASSHFRRDNYEQYF
CDR3nt: TGTGCCAGCAGTCACTTCAGGAGGGATAACTACGAGCAGTACTTC

v_gene: TRBV19
abundance: NA
d_gene: TRBD1
j_gene: TRBJ2-2
CDR3aa: CASSMGQGAAGELFF
CDR3nt: TGTGCCAGTAGTATGGGACAGGGGGCGGCCGGGGAGCTGTTTTTT

v_gene: TRBV5-4
abundance: NA
d_gene: NA
j_gene: TRBJ2-3
CDR3aa: CASSFPSTDTQYF
CDR3nt: TGTGCCAGCAGCTTTCCTAGCACAGATACGCAGTATTTT

v_gene: TRBV11-2
abundance: once
d_gene: TRBD1
j_gene: TRBJ2-7
CDR3aa: CASSIGQGAREQYF
CDR3nt: TGTGCCAGCAGCATCGGACAGGGGGCGCGAGAGCAGTACTTC

v_gene: TRBV7-6
abundance: NA
d_gene: TRBD1
j_gene: TRBJ1-6
CDR3aa: CASSPRQGGDSPLHF
CDR3nt: TGTGCCAGCAGCCCTAGACAGGGAGGCGATTCACCCCTCCACTTT

v_gene: TRBV29-1
abundance: NA
d_gene: TRBD2
j_gene: TRBJ2-1
CDR3aa: CSVVAGGGYSYNEQFF
CDR3nt: TGCAGCGTTGTGGCGGGGGGGGGATACTCCTACAATGAGCAGTTCTTC

v_gene: TRBV11-2
abundance: NA
d_gene: TRBD2
j_gene: TRBJ2-7
CDR3aa: CASSLELSGFYEQYF
CDR3nt: TGTGCCAGCAGCTTAGAACTTAGCGGGTTCTACGAGCAGTACTTC

v_gene: TRBV6-5
abundance: NA
d_gene: TRBD2
j_gene: TRBJ2-7
CDR3aa: CASRLLAGDTYEQYF
CDR3nt: TGTGCCAGCAGACTACTAGCGGGGGACACCTACGAGCAGTACTTC

v_gene: TRBV7-2
abundance: once
d_gene: TRBD2
j_gene: TRBJ2-4
CDR3aa: CASSRLAGGQDIQYF
CDR3nt: TGTGCCAGCAGCCGACTAGCGGGAGGGCAGGACATTCAGTACTTC

v_gene: TRBV6-1
abundance: NA
d_gene: TRBD2
j_gene: TRBJ2-3
CDR3aa: CASSETSGGFTDTQYF
CDR3nt: TGTGCCAGCAGTGAGACTAGCGGGGGGTTCACAGATACGCAGTATTTT

v_gene: TRBV25-1
abundance: NA
d_gene: NA
j_gene: TRBJ2-2
CDR3aa: CASSELGPGDTGELFF
CDR3nt: TGTGCCAGCAGTGAATTGGGGCCGGGGGACACCGGGGAGCTGTTTTTT

v_gene: TRBV15
abundance: NA
d_gene: NA
j_gene: TRBJ1-5
CDR3aa: CATSRGGAAQPQHF
CDR3nt: TGTGCCACCAGCAGGGGGGGGGCCGCTCAGCCCCAGCATTTT

v_gene: TRBV9
abundance: NA
d_gene: TRBD1
j_gene: TRBJ1-1
CDR3aa: CASSSNPRKKDRGAFF
CDR3nt: TGTGCCAGCAGCTCAAACCCCCGAAAAAAGGACAGGGGAGCTTTCTTT

v_gene: TRBV6-5
abundance: NA
d_gene: NA
j_gene: TRBJ2-3
CDR3aa: CASSSSTDTQYF
CDR3nt: TGTGCCAGCAGTTCGTCTACAGATACGCAGTATTTT

v_gene: TRBV5-4
abundance: NA
d_gene: TRBD1
j_gene: TRBJ1-1
CDR3aa: CASSLEGQGGNTEAFF
CDR3nt: TGTGCCAGCAGCTTGGAAGGACAGGGGGGGAACACTGAAGCTTTCTTT

v_gene: TRBV6-6
abundance: NA
d_gene: NA
j_gene: TRBJ1-4
CDR3aa: CASSLLGANEKLFF
CDR3nt: TGTGCCAGCAGTCTGTTAGGGGCTAATGAAAAACTGTTTTTT

v_gene: TRBV4-2
abundance: NA
d_gene: NA
j_gene: TRBJ2-6
CDR3aa: CASSQEGGLLSGANVLTF
CDR3nt: TGTGCCAGCAGCCAAGAGGGGGGACTTCTCTCTGGGGCCAACGTCCTGACTTTC

v_gene: TRBV13
abundance: NA
d_gene: NA
j_gene: TRBJ2-7
CDR3aa: CASSRDTTYEQYF
CDR3nt: TGTGCCAGCAGCCGGGACACCACCTACGAGCAGTACTTC

v_gene: TRBV4-2
abundance: NA
d_gene: NA
j_gene: TRBJ1-1
CDR3aa: CASSQTARSGRVEAFF
CDR3nt: TGTGCCAGCAGCCAGACCGCACGGAGCGGAAGAGTTGAAGCTTTCTTT

v_gene: TRBV25-1
abundance: NA
d_gene: NA
j_gene: TRBJ2-6
CDR3aa: CAIQGSGANVLTF
CDR3nt: TGTGCCATCCAGGGGTCTGGGGCCAACGTCCTGACTTTC

v_gene: TRBV18
abundance: NA
d_gene: NA
j_gene: TRBJ2-1
CDR3aa: CASSLRSYNEQFF
CDR3nt: TGTGCCAGCTCACTGCGTAGCTACAATGAGCAGTTCTTC

v_gene: TRBV18
abundance: NA
d_gene: TRBD1
j_gene: TRBJ2-7
CDR3aa: CASSPPGQTYEQYF
CDR3nt: TGTGCCAGCTCACCGCCGGGACAGACCTACGAGCAGTACTTC

v_gene: TRBV18
abundance: once
d_gene: NA
j_gene: TRBJ1-5
CDR3aa: CASSPIAGGLSNQPQHF
CDR3nt: TGTGCCAGCTCACCTATTGCCGGGGGGCTGAGCAATCAGCCCCAGCATTTT

v_gene: TRBV30
abundance: NA
d_gene: TRBD2
j_gene: TRBJ2-5
CDR3aa: CAWASGGSAAQYF
CDR3nt: TGTGCCTGGGCTAGCGGGGGCTCCGCGGCCCAGTACTTC

v_gene: TRBV9
abundance: NA
d_gene: NA
j_gene: TRBJ1-5
CDR3aa: CASSVGEGRTPQHF
CDR3nt: TGTGCCAGCAGCGTAGGGGAGGGGCGGACGCCCCAGCATTTT

v_gene: TRBV30
abundance: NA
d_gene: NA
j_gene: TRBJ1-1
CDR3aa: CAWSWGGTEAFF
CDR3nt: TGTGCCTGGAGTTGGGGGGGCACTGAAGCTTTCTTT

v_gene: TRBV7-9
abundance: NA
d_gene: TRBD2
j_gene: TRBJ2-5
CDR3aa: CASSLVLASGGETQYF
CDR3nt: TGTGCCAGCAGCTTAGTCCTGGCTAGCGGGGGAGAGACCCAGTACTTC

v_gene: TRBV12-1
abundance: NA
d_gene: NA
j_gene: TRBJ2-3
CDR3aa: CASSFAFVADTQYF
CDR3nt: TGTGCCAGCAGCTTTGCCTTTGTCGCAGATACGCAGTATTTT

v_gene: TRBV19
abundance: NA
d_gene: NA
j_gene: TRBJ1-1
CDR3aa: CASSSSIGVGFEAFF
CDR3nt: TGTGCCAGTAGTTCGAGCATAGGGGTGGGTTTTGAAGCTTTCTTT

v_gene: TRBV7-3
abundance: NA
d_gene: NA
j_gene: TRBJ2-1
CDR3aa: CASSPGHQSNEQFF
CDR3nt: TGTGCCAGCAGCCCTGGACATCAAAGCAATGAGCAGTTCTTC

v_gene: TRBV7-8
abundance: NA
d_gene: NA
j_gene: TRBJ2-5
CDR3aa: CASSRDRPKPETQYF
CDR3nt: TGTGCCAGCAGCCGAGACAGGCCTAAGCCAGAGACCCAGTACTTC

v_gene: TRBV11-2
abundance: NA
d_gene: TRBD2
j_gene: TRBJ2-7
CDR3aa: CASSFRLAGGSEQYF
CDR3nt: TGTGCCAGCAGCTTCCGACTAGCGGGAGGTTCCGAGCAGTACTTC

v_gene: TRBV4-1
abundance: NA
d_gene: TRBD1
j_gene: TRBJ2-7
CDR3aa: CASSPIGTGGRYEQYF
CDR3nt: TGCGCCAGCAGCCCGATTGGGACAGGGGGCAGGTACGAGCAGTACTTC

v_gene: TRBV10-3
abundance: NA
d_gene: NA
j_gene: TRBJ1-1
CDR3aa: CAISELVSGQGSFF
CDR3nt: TGTGCCATCAGTGAGCTAGTGTCTGGACAAGGGTCTTTCTTT

v_gene: TRBV2
abundance: NA
d_gene: NA
j_gene: TRBJ2-7
CDR3aa: CASRKQDIGFEQYF
CDR3nt: TGTGCCAGCAGAAAACAGGACATAGGGTTCGAGCAGTACTTC